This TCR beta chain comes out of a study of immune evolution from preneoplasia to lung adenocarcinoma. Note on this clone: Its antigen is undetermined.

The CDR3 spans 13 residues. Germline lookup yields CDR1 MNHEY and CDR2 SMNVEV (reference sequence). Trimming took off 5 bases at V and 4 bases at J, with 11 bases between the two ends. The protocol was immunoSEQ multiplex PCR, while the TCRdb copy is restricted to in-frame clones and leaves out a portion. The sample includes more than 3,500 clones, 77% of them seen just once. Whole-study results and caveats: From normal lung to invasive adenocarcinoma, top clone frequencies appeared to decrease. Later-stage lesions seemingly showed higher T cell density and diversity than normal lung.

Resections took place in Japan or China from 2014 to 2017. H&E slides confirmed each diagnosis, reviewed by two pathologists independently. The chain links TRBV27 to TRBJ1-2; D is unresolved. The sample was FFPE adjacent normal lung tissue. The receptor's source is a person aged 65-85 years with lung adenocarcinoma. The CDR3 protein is CASSAGSLYGYTF. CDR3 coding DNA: TGTGCCAGCAGTGCCGGGAGTCTCTATGGCTACACCTTC.